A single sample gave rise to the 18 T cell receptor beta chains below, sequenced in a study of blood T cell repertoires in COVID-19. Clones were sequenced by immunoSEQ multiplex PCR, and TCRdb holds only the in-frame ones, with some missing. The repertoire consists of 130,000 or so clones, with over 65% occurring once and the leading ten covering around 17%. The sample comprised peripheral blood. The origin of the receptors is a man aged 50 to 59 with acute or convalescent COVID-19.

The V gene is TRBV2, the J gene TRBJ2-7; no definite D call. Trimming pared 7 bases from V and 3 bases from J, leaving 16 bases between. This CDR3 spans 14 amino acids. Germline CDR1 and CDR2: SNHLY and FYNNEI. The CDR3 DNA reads TGTGCCAGCAATCTAGAGGCAAACCTCTACGAGCAGTACTTC. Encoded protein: CASNLEANLYEQYF.

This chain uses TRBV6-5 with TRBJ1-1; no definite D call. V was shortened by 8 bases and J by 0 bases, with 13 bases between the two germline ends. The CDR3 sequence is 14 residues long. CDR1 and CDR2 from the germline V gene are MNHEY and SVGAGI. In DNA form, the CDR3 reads TGTGCCAGCCAGCGAGGCTCGGTGAACACTGAAGCTTTCTTT. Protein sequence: CASQRGSVNTEAFF.

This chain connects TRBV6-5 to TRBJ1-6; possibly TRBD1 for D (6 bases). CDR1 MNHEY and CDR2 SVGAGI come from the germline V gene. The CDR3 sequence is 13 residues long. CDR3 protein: CANGQTYNSPLHF. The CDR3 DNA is TGTGCTAACGGACAGACCTATAATTCACCCCTCCACTTT.

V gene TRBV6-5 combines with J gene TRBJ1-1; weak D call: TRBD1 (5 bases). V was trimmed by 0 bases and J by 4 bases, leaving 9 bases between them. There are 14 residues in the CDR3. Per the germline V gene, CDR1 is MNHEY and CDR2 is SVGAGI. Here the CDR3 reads CASSYSGGGTEAFF. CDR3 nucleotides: TGTGCCAGCAGTTACTCGGGGGGGGGCACTGAAGCTTTCTTT.

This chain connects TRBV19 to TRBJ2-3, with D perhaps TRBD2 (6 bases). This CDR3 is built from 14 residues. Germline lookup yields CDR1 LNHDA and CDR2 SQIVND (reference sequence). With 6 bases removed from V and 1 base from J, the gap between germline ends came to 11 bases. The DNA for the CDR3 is TGTGCCAGTAGCCTTGGACTACGCACAGATACGCAGTATTTT. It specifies CASSLGLRTDTQYF.

The CDR3 is CSGIRGEETQYF. The CDR3 coding sequence is TGCAGCGGGATCAGGGGTGAGGAGACCCAGTACTTC. The V gene is TRBV29-1, the J gene TRBJ2-5; D may be TRBD1 (6 bases). CDR3 size: 12 residues. Per the germline V gene, CDR1 is SQVTM and CDR2 is ANQGSEA. V shed 7 bases and J shed 5 bases, with 14 bases lying between them.

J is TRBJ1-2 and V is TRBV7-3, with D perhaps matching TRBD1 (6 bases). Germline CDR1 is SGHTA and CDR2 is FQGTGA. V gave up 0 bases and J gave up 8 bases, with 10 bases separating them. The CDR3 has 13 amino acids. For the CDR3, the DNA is TGTGCCAGCAGCTTAACTACAGGGAAGGGCTACACCTTC. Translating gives CASSLTTGKGYTF.

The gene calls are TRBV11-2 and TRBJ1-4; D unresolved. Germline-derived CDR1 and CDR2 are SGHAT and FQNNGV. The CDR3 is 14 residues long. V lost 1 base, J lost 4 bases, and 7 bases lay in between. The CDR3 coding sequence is TGTGCCAGCAGCTTAGCTTACGGTAATGAAAAACTGTTTTTT. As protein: CASSLAYGNEKLFF.

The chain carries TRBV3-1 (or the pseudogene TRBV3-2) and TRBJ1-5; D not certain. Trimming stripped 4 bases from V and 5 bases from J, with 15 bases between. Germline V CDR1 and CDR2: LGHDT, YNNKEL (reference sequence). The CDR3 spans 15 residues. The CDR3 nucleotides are TGTGCCAGCAGCCCTAATGGAGGGAATGATCAGCCCCAGCATTTT. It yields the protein CASSPNGGNDQPQHF.

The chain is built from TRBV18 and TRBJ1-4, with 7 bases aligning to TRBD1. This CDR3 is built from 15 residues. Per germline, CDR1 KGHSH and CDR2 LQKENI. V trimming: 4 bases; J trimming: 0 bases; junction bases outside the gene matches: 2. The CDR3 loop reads CASSLGQATNEKLFF. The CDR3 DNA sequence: TGTGCCAGCTCACTTGGACAGGCAACTAATGAAAAACTGTTTTTT.

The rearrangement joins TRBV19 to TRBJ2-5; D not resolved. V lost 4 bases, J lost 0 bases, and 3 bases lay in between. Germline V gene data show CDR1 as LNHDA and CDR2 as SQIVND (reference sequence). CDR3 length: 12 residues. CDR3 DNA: TGTGCCAGTAGTACCGACCAAGAGACCCAGTACTTC. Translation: CASSTDQETQYF.

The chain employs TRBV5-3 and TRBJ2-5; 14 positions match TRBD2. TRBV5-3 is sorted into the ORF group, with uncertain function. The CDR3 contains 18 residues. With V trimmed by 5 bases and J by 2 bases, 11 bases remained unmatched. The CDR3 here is CARRGTGGTSGRQETQYF. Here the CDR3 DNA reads TGTGCCAGAAGGGGGACAGGAGGGACTAGCGGGAGACAAGAGACCCAGTACTTC.

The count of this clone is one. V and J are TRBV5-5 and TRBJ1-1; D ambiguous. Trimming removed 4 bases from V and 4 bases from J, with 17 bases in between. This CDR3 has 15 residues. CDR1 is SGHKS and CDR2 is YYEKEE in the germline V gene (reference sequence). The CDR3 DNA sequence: TGTGCCAGCAGCGGCCGACCCCCGGAGGGCACTGAAGCTTTCTTT. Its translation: CASSGRPPEGTEAFF.

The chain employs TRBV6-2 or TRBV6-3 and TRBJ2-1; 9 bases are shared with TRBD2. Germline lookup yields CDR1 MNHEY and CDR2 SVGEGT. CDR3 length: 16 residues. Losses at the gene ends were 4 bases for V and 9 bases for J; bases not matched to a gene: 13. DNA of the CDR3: TGTGCCAGCAGTTCGCGGCGCGCGGGGGGGTGGAGTGAGCAGTTCTTC. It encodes CASSSRRAGGWSEQFF.

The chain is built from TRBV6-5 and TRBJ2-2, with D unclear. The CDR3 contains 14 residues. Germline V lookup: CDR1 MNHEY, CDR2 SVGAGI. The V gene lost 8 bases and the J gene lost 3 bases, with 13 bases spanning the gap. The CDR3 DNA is TGTGCCAGCGGCCTCCAAATGTACACCGGGGAGCTGTTTTTT. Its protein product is CASGLQMYTGELFF.

CDR3 DNA: TGTGCCAGCGTGACAGGGGGAGCAACTAATGAAAAACTGTTTTTT. Residues: CASVTGGATNEKLFF. The chain joins TRBV2 to TRBJ1-4, with TRBD1 matching 9 bases. There are 15 residues in the CDR3. Germline V gene sequence: CDR1 SNHLY, CDR2 FYNNEI. Unmatched junction bases numbered 4, after V lost 8 bases and J lost 0 bases.

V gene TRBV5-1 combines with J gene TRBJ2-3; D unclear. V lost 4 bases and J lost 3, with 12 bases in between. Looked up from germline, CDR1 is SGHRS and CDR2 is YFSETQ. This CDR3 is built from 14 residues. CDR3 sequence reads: CASSPPLSTDTQYF. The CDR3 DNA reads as TGCGCCAGCAGCCCCCCCCTTAGTACAGATACGCAGTATTTT.

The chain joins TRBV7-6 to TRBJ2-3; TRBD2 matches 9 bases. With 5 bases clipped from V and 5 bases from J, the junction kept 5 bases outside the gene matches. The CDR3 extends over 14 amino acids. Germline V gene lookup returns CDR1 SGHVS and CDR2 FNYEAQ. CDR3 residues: CASSPLAGLDTQYF. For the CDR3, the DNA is TGTGCCAGCAGCCCTCTAGCGGGGTTAGATACGCAGTATTTT.